The clone carrying this TCR beta chain was detected only once. Assay: immunoSEQ multiplex PCR; the TCRdb copy retains only in-frame clones and omits some. This sample has 190,000 or so clones, with about 80% found just once. The record originates from a study of blood T cell repertoires in COVID-19. This CDR3 is built from 16 residues. Germline V lookup: CDR1 MNHEY, CDR2 SVGAGI. Trimming cost V 0 bases and J 3 bases, with 14 bases left between them. The sequence was obtained from a middle-aged man who had recovered from COVID-19. Sample: PBMCs or T cells enriched from blood (not recorded which). This chain joins TRBV6-5 and TRBJ1-1, with a possible D match to TRBD1 (6 bases). The CDR3 sequence: CASSYSLGGRDTEAFF. The CDR3 DNA reads TGTGCCAGCAGTTACTCGCTGGGGGGGCGCGACACTGAAGCTTTCTTT.